This is a list of T cell receptor beta chains from one sample in a study of cytomegalovirus exposure and HLA in healthy donors. Clones were read by immunoSEQ multiplex PCR, and TCRdb kept only the in-frame ones, dropping some. There are 100,000 to 150,000 clones in the sample; over 70% occur only once, and roughly 1.9% lies in the top ten. Sequencing was performed on PBMCs. The receptors were gathered from a woman between 40 and 50 years old in good health and CMV-seronegative. Each CDR3 is given with its conserved first and last residue. A D gene is named only where the DNA matches it firmly. Part of the rows lack a size; the others show once, few, many or a class for expanded clones.

J gene	V gene	clone size	D gene	CDR3 protein	CDR3 DNA
TRBJ1-1	TRBV5-1	.	TRBD1	CASSDRALNTEAFF	TGCGCCAGCAGCGACAGGGCGCTGAACACTGAAGCTTTCTTT
TRBJ1-1	TRBV5-5	.	.	CASSLGQNMNTEAFF	TGTGCCAGCAGCTTGGGACAGAACATGAACACTGAAGCTTTCTTT
TRBJ1-1	TRBV7-3	few	.	CASSSTGVNTEAFF	TGTGCCAGCAGCAGCACCGGGGTTAACACTGAAGCTTTCTTT
TRBJ1-5	TRBV2	.	.	CASSLGRSNQPQHF	TGTGCCAGCAGCCTCGGGAGAAGCAATCAGCCCCAGCATTTT
TRBJ2-2	TRBV7-3	.	.	CASSFSLPPGELFF	TGTGCCAGCAGCTTCTCCCTTCCCCCCGGGGAGCTGTTTTTT
TRBJ2-7	TRBV5-1	.	TRBD2	CASSLGLLAGSSDEQYF	TGCGCCAGCAGCTTGGGTCTGCTAGCGGGGTCGTCCGACGAGCAGTACTTC
TRBJ2-1	TRBV15	once	.	CATSRGGVSYNEQFF	TGTGCCACCAGCAGAGGGGGGGTCTCCTACAATGAGCAGTTCTTC
TRBJ1-1	TRBV30	.	.	CAWSKGPQRGTEAFF	TGTGCCTGGAGTAAGGGTCCGCAAAGGGGGACTGAAGCTTTCTTT
TRBJ1-1	TRBV6-5	.	.	CASLPRVVSTEAFF	TGTGCCAGCTTGCCCCGGGTTGTGAGCACTGAAGCTTTCTTT
TRBJ1-4	TRBV28	.	.	CASSLIHINEKLFF	TGTGCCAGCAGTTTGATACATATTAATGAAAAACTGTTTTTT
TRBJ1-1	TRBV27	once	TRBD1	CASRDPGQGAGTEAFF	TGTGCCAGCAGGGATCCGGGACAGGGGGCTGGCACTGAAGCTTTCTTT
TRBJ2-1	TRBV7-9	.	.	CASTPLANSYNEQFF	TGTGCCAGCACCCCATTAGCTAATTCCTACAATGAGCAGTTCTTC
TRBJ2-3	TRBV7-9	.	TRBD2	CASSLGAGGGTDTQYF	TGTGCCAGCAGCTTAGGGGCGGGGGGGGGCACAGATACGCAGTATTTT
TRBJ2-1	TRBV4-2	.	.	CASSPELVIHNEQFF	TGTGCCAGCAGCCCGGAACTAGTTATCCACAATGAGCAGTTCTTC
TRBJ1-4	TRBV6-5	.	.	CASSYWAGSEKLFF	TGTGCCAGCAGTTACTGGGCGGGGAGTGAAAAACTGTTTTTT
TRBJ2-3	TRBV5-1	.	TRBD2	CASSLGGLAGTDTQYF	TGCGCCAGCAGCTTGGGGGGACTAGCGGGCACAGATACGCAGTATTTT
TRBJ1-1	TRBV7-9	.	TRBD1	CASSPGTGSILGTEAFF	TGTGCCAGCAGCCCCGGGACAGGGTCGATTTTAGGCACTGAAGCTTTCTTT
TRBJ2-7	TRBV11-2	.	TRBD1	CASSNLQGAGSYEQYF	TGTGCCAGCAGCAACCTACAGGGGGCGGGCTCCTACGAGCAGTACTTC
TRBJ1-5	TRBV28	.	TRBD1	CASSEGTGGFQPQHF	TGTGCCAGCAGTGAGGGGACAGGCGGTTTTCAGCCCCAGCATTTT